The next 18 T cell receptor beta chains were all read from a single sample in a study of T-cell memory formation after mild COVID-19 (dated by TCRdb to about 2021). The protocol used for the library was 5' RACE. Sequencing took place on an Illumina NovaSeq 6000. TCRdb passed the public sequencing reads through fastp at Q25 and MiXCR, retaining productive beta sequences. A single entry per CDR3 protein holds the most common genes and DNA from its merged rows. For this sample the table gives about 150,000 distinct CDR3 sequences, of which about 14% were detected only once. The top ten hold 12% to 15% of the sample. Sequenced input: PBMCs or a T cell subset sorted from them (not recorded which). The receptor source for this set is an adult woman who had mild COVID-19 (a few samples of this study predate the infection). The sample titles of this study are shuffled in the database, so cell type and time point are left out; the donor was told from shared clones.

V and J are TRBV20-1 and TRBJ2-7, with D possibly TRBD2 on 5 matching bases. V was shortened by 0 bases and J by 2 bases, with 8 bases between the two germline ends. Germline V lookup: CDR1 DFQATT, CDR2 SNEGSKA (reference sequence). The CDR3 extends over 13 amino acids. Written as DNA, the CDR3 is TGCAGTGCTAGAGACGGGATCACCTACGAGCAGTACTTC. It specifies CSARDGITYEQYF.

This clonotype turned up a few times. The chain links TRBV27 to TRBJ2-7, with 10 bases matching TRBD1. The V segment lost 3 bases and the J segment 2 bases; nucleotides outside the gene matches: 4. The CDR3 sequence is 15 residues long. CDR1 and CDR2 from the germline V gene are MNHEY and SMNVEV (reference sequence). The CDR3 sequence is CASSFLGQGAYEQYF. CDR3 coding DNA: TGTGCCAGCAGTTTTTTAGGACAGGGGGCCTACGAGCAGTACTTC.

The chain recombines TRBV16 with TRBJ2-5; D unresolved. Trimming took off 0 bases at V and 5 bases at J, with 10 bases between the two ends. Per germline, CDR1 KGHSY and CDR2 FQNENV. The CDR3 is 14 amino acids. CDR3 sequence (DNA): TGTGCCAGCAGCCAATCTTCTAGTCGGGAGACCCAGTACTTC. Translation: CASSQSSSRETQYF.

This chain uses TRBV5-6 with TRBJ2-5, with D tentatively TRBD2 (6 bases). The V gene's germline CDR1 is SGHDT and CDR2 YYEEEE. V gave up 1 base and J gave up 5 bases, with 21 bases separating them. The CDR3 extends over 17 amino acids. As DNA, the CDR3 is TGTGCCAGCAGCTTGAAAAGGGGAGGCTTAGTCGCGGAGACCCAGTACTTC. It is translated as CASSLKRGGLVAETQYF.

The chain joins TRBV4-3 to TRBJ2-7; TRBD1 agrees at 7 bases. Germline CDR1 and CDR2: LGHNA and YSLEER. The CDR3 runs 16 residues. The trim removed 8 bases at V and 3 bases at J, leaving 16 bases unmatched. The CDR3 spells CASLPPQGRTVYEQYF. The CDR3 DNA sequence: TGCGCCAGCCTCCCCCCACAGGGGCGGACGGTCTACGAGCAGTACTTC.

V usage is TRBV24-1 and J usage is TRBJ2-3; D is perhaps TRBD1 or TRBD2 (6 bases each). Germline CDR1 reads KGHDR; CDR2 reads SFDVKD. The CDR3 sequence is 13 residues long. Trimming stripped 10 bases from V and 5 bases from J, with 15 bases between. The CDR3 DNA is TGTGCCACGACCCCCGGGGGCGGAGATACGCAGTATTTT. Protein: CATTPGGGDTQYF.

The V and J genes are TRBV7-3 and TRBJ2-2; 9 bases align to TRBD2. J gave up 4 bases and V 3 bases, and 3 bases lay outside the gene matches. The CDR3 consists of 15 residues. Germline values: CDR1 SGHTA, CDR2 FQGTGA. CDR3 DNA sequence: TGTGCCAGCAGCTTCGCGGGAGGGGGCACCGGGGAGCTGTTTTTT. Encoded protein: CASSFAGGGTGELFF. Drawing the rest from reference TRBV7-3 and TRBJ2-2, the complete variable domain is GAGVSQTPSNKVTEKGKYVELRCDPISGHTALYWYRQSLGQGPEFLIYFQGTGAADDSGLPNDRFFAVRPEGSVSTLKIQRTERGDSAVYLCASSFAGGGTGELFFGEGSRLTVL.

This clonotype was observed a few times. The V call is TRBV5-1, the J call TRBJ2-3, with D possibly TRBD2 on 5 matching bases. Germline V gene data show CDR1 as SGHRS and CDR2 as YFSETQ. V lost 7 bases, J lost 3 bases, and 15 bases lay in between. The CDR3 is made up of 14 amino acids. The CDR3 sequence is CASGRLAGTDTQYF. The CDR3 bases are TGCGCCAGCGGAAGGCTAGCCGGTACAGATACGCAGTATTTT.

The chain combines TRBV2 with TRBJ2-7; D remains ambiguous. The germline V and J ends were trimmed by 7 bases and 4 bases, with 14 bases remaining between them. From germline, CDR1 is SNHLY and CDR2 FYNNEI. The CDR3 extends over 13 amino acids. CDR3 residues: CASTPNLSYEQYF. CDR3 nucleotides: TGTGCCAGCACTCCAAACCTCTCTTACGAGCAGTACTTC.

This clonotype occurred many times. The CDR3 bases are TGCAGCGTTACTCCGCAGGGGAAGAGCACAGATACGCAGTATTTT. Residues: CSVTPQGKSTDTQYF. V gene TRBV29-1 combines with J gene TRBJ2-3; possible D gene TRBD1, 6 bases. Trimming took off 5 bases at V and 0 bases at J, with 15 bases between the two ends. This CDR3 comprises 15 residues. Germline V gene data show CDR1 as SQVTM and CDR2 as ANQGSEA.

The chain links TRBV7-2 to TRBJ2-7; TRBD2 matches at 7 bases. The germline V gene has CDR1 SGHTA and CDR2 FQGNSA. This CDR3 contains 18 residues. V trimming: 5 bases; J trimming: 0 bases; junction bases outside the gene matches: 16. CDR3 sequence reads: CASSHSNDGEGPSYEQYF. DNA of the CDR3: TGTGCCAGCAGCCATAGTAACGACGGGGAGGGGCCCTCCTACGAGCAGTACTTC.

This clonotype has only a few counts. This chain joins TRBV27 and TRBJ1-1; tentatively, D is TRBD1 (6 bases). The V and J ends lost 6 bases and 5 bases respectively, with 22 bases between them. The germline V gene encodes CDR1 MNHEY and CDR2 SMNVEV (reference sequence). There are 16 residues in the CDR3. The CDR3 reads CASSSQGQVSGTEAFF. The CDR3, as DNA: TGTGCCAGCAGCTCCCAGGGGCAAGTCTCGGGGACTGAAGCTTTCTTT.

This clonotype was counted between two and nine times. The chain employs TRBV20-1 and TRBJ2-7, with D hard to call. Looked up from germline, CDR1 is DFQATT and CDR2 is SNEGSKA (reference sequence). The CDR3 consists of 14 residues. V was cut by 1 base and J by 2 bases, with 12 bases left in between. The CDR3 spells CSARVRQSTYEQYF. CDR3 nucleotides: TGCAGTGCTAGAGTTCGGCAGAGCACCTACGAGCAGTACTTC.

The CDR3 region has the DNA TGCAGCTGCAAGACTAGCGGGAGCTACAATGAGCAGTTCTTC. Translated: CSCKTSGSYNEQFF. This chain joins TRBV29-1 and TRBJ2-1, with 12 nucleotides matching TRBD2. This CDR3 has 14 amino acids. Per germline, CDR1 SQVTM and CDR2 ANQGSEA. V shed 8 bases, J shed 3 bases, and the junction held 5 bases outside the gene matches.

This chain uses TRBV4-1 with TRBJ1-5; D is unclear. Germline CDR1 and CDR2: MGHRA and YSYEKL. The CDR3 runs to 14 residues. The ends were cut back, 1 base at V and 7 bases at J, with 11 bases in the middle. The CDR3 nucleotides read TGCGCCAGCAGCCAAGGGGCAGAAATCCAGCCCCAGCATTTT. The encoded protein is CASSQGAEIQPQHF.

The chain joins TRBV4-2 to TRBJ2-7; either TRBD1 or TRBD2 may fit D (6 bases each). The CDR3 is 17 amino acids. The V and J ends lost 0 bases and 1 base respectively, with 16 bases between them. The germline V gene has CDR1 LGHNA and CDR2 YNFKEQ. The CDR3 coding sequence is TGTGCCAGCAGCCAAGATTATGGGGGGCACAGATCCTACGAGCAGTACTTC. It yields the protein CASSQDYGGHRSYEQYF.

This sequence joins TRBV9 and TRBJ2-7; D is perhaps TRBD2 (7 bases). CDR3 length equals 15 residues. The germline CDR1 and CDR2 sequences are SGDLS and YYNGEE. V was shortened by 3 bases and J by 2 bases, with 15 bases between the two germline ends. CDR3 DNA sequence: TGTGCCAGCAGCGAATCGGGGGCGGGGGCCTACGAGCAGTACTTC. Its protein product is CASSESGAGAYEQYF. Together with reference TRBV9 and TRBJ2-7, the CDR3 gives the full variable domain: DSGVTQTPKHLITATGQRVTLRCSPRSGDLSVYWYQQSLDQGLQFLIQYYNGEERAKGNILERFSAQQFPDLHSELNLSSLELGDSALYFCASSESGAGAYEQYFGPGTRLTVT.

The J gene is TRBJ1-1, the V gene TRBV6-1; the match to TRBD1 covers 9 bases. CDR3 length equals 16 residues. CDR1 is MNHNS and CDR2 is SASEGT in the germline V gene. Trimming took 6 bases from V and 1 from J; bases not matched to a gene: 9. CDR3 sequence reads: CASSRSGTGRNTEAFF. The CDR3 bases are TGTGCCAGCAGCCGATCCGGGACAGGGAGGAACACTGAAGCTTTCTTT.